One sample yielded the 20 T cell receptor beta chains listed below, sequenced in a study of metastatic and nonmetastatic thyroid tumors. Treatment of any kind had been given to no patient before thyroid surgery. TCRdb reprocessed the PCR reads via MiXCR. Of 30,000 to 35,000 clones detected, over 12% appear once; the ten largest clones hold roughly a fifth. Sequenced: blood. All receptors derive from a male donor with papillary thyroid cancer or a benign thyroid nodule (not recorded which). Some clones in this sample may be carry-over from other donors' samples.

This rearrangement joins TRBV27 to TRBJ2-1; D ambiguous. Trimming removed 6 bases from V and 5 bases from J, with 14 bases in between. Germline V gene data show CDR1 as MNHEY and CDR2 as SMNVEV (reference sequence). The CDR3 extends over 14 amino acids. The CDR3 DNA follows: TGTGCCAGCAGCTTCGGGTCCGGCCACAATGAGCAGTTCTTC. This encodes CASSFGSGHNEQFF.

A remark on this clone: One junction end does not reproduce the germline sequence, and a read error may be involved. The chain couples TRBV19 to TRBJ2-1; D is possibly TRBD1 or TRBD2 (5 bases each). Looked up from germline, CDR1 is LNHDA and CDR2 is SQIVND (reference sequence). This CDR3 has 15 amino acids. The CDR3 here is CPSRDLGHGNNEQFF. The CDR3 DNA reads TGTCCCAGTAGGGACCTGGGGCATGGGAACAATGAGCAGTTCTTC.

This clone was seen at least ten times. The rearrangement links TRBV7-8 to TRBJ2-1; tentatively, D is TRBD2 (6 bases). V lost 0 bases and J lost 7, with 13 bases in between. The germline gives CDR1 SGHVS, CDR2 FQNEAQ. CDR3 length equals 15 residues. CDR3 nucleotides: TGTGCCAGCAGCTTAGCGTCGGGAGCGGGTAATGAGCAGTTCTTC. Translating gives CASSLASGAGNEQFF.

The J gene is TRBJ1-5, the V gene TRBV30, with 8 positions matching TRBD1. Looked up from germline, CDR1 is GTSNPN and CDR2 is SVGIG (reference sequence). J was trimmed by 4 bases and V by 6 bases; bases with no gene match: 5. The CDR3 extends over 13 amino acids. CDR3 sequence reads: CACSTGGNQPQHF. The CDR3 DNA sequence: TGTGCCTGTAGTACAGGGGGAAATCAGCCCCAGCATTTT.

Ten or more counts support this clone. J is TRBJ2-3 and V is TRBV20-1; 8 positions match TRBD2. The germline gives CDR1 DFQATT, CDR2 SNEGSKA (reference sequence). V was pared by 1 base and J by 2 bases, with 5 bases of the junction left unmatched. CDR3 length: 15 residues. The CDR3, as DNA: TGCAGTGCTAGAGGCGGGGGGCGTAACACAGATACGCAGTATTTT. Translating it yields CSARGGGRNTDTQYF.

There are many counts of this clone. The V gene is TRBV7-6, the J gene TRBJ2-1, with 8 bases that match TRBD2. Germline V gene sequence: CDR1 SGHVS, CDR2 FNYEAQ. CDR3 length: 16 residues. J gave up 0 bases and V 4 bases, and 5 bases lay outside the gene matches. The CDR3 region has the DNA TGTGCCAGCAGCTCAGAAGCGGGAGACTCCTACAATGAGCAGTTCTTC. Translating it yields CASSSEAGDSYNEQFF.

This clone was detected ten times or more. The chain joins TRBV12-3 or TRBV12-4 to TRBJ2-3; TRBD2 is a possible D gene (6 bases). This CDR3 region has 14 residues. V was pared by 7 bases and J by 4 bases, with 15 bases between. CDR3 loop: CASTTQGGADTQYF. In DNA, the CDR3 is TGTGCCAGCACCACGCAGGGAGGAGCAGATACGCAGTATTTT.

This clone showed up many times. This chain joins TRBV20-1 and TRBJ2-5; 10 bases align to TRBD1. Germline V gives CDR1 DFQATT, CDR2 SNEGSKA (reference sequence). The CDR3 contains 13 residues. V gave up 6 bases and J gave up 5 bases; unmatched junction bases: 6. This chain's CDR3 is CSAIPGQGETQYF. DNA of the CDR3: TGCAGTGCCATACCGGGACAGGGGGAGACCCAGTACTTC.

Only one count was recorded for this clone. V is TRBV11-3 and J is TRBJ2-3; no reliable D call. With 5 bases removed from V and 1 base from J, the gap between germline ends came to 13 bases. The germline V gene encodes CDR1 SGHNT and CDR2 YENEEA. The CDR3 extends over 15 amino acids. CDR3 nucleotide sequence: TGTGCCAGCAGCCCCCTGGGTGGGGGCACAGATACGCAGTATTTT. Amino acid sequence: CASSPLGGGTDTQYF.

This clone has ten or more counts. A junction boundary mismatches the germline segment, possibly from a read error. The sample carries other DNA sequences with the same CDR3. In nucleotides, the CDR3 is TGTGCCAGTAGCTTGCGACAGAACTATAATTCACCCCTCCACTTT. The encoded protein is CASSLRQNYNSPLHF. V and J are TRBV5-8 and TRBJ1-6; TRBD1 is a possible D gene (5 bases). The germline V gene has CDR1 SGHTS and CDR2 YDEGEE. This CDR3 has 15 residues.

The rearrangement links TRBV19 to TRBJ2-2; D call uncertain. Between the trimmed V and J ends, which lost 5 bases and 1 base, there was a span of 11 bases. Germline V gives CDR1 LNHDA, CDR2 SQIVND (reference sequence). This CDR3 comprises 15 residues. The CDR3 reads CASSREILNTGELFF. The CDR3 coding sequence is TGTGCCAGTAGTCGAGAGATACTGAACACCGGGGAGCTGTTTTTT.

V usage is TRBV24-1 and J usage is TRBJ2-1; 13 bases align to TRBD2. Germline lookup yields CDR1 KGHDR and CDR2 SFDVKD. The CDR3 runs 16 residues. Unmatched junction bases numbered 9, after V lost 4 bases and J lost 10 bases. The DNA for the CDR3 is TGTGCCACCAGTGAGTCCGGGACTAGCGGGATAGTCGAGCAGTTCTTC. Protein: CATSESGTSGIVEQFF.

The rearrangement uses TRBV11-2 and TRBJ2-1; D is unresolved. V gave up 5 bases and J gave up 12 bases, with 20 bases separating them. This CDR3 is built from 14 residues. The V gene's germline CDR1 is SGHAT and CDR2 FQNNGV. The CDR3 is CASSPLQNYDGQFF. The CDR3 bases are TGTGCCAGCAGCCCCCTGCAGAACTACGACGGGCAGTTCTTC.

The chain uses TRBV6-2 or TRBV6-3 and TRBJ2-1; 10 nucleotides match TRBD2. The tail of the sequence fits TRBJ2-7 better, so the J call may be wrong. CDR1 and CDR2 (germline): MNHEY, SVGEGT. The CDR3 totals 16 residues. The DNA for the CDR3 is TGTGCCAGCAGGCTAGCGGGAGATCCCCTTGGCAATGTGCAGTACTTC. This translates into CASRLAGDPLGNVQYF.

This clone was detected many times. The V and J genes are TRBV5-6 and TRBJ1-2, with 8 bases fitting TRBD1. The CDR3 totals 13 residues. Trimming at V came to 4 bases and at J to 4 bases, leaving 3 bases not matched to a gene. Germline-derived CDR1 and CDR2 are SGHDT and YYEEEE. The CDR3 DNA follows: TGTGCCAGCAGCCGGACAGGGATCTATGGCTACACCTTC. This encodes CASSRTGIYGYTF.

This clone was detected ten times or more. The J gene is TRBJ2-3, the V gene TRBV27; D possibly matches TRBD1 or TRBD2 (6 bases each). CDR1 is MNHEY, CDR2 SMNVEV, per germline (reference sequence). V gave up 3 bases and J gave up 5 bases, with 12 bases separating them. This CDR3 is built from 14 residues. This CDR3 is CASSFRGAEDTQYF. The DNA for the CDR3 is TGTGCCAGCAGTTTTAGGGGGGCTGAAGATACGCAGTATTTT.

In its sample, this clone was seen many times. The chain joins TRBV30 to TRBJ2-5, with 9 bases that match TRBD1. This CDR3 comprises 15 residues. Looked up from germline, CDR1 is GTSNPN and CDR2 is SVGIG (reference sequence). The ends lost 1 base at V and 2 bases at J; junction bases unmatched: 5. Written as DNA, the CDR3 is TGTGCCTGGAGTGCGAAACAGGGGGCACAAGAGACCCAGTACTTC. Protein: CAWSAKQGAQETQYF.

This clone was seen repeatedly, ten times or more. The chain joins TRBV28 to TRBJ1-1, with D possibly matching TRBD1 (5 bases). CDR3 length: 13 residues. The V end was cut by 8 bases, the J end by 5 bases, with 15 bases between. Per the germline V gene, CDR1 is MDHEN and CDR2 is SYDVKM. The chain's CDR3 is CASLLGVGTEAFF. CDR3 sequence (DNA): TGTGCCAGCCTACTGGGGGTTGGGACTGAAGCTTTCTTT.

This chain connects TRBV7-8 to TRBJ2-2; D remains ambiguous. Germline V CDR1 and CDR2: SGHVS, FQNEAQ. V was trimmed by 4 bases and J by 5 bases, leaving 17 bases between them. The CDR3 extends over 16 amino acids. The CDR3: CASSWSCSGRTGELFF. The CDR3 nucleotides read TGTGCCAGCAGCTGGAGCTGTAGTGGGCGAACCGGGGAGCTGTTTTTT.

J is TRBJ1-1 and V is TRBV11-2; 9 bases match TRBD1. The V gene's germline CDR1 is SGHAT and CDR2 FQNNGV. The CDR3 length is 16 residues. V gave up 1 base and J gave up 4 bases; unmatched junction bases: 7. The CDR3: CASSLVGDRAATEAFF. The CDR3 DNA is TGTGCCAGCAGCTTAGTAGGGGACAGGGCTGCCACTGAAGCTTTCTTT.